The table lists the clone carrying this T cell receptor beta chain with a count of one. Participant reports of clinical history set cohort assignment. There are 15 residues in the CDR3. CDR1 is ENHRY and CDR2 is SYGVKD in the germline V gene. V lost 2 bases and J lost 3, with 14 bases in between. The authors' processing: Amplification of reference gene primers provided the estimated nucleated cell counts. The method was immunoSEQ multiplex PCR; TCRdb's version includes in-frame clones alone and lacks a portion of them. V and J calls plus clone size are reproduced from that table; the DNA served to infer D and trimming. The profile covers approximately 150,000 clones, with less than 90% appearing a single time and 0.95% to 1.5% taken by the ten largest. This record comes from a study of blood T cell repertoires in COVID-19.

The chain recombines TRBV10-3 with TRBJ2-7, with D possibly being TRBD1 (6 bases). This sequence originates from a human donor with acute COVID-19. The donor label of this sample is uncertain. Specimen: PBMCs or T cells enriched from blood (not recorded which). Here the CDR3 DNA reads TGTGCCATCAGTGAGCGGGGAAGAGGGGGCTACGAGCAGTACTTC. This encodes CAISERGRGGYEQYF.